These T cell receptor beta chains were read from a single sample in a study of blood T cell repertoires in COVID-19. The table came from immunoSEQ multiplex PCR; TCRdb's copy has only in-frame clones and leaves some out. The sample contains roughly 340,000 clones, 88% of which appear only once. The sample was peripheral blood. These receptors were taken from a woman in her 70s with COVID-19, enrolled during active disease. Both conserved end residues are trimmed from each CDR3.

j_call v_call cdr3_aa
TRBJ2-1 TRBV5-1 ASSSEWTGISYNEQF
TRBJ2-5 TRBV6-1 ASSEGPGLAEETQY
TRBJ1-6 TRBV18 ASSDGGNSPLH
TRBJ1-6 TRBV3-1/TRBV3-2 ASSQVSGSPLH
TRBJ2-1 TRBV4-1 ASSRAGTGNNEQF
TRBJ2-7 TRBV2 ASNNRVEQY
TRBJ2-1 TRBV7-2 ASSLELAGGREQF
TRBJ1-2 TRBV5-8 ASSPRVGQGHGYT
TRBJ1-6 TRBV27 ASRITGKNSPLH
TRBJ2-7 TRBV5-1 ASSAGAVGEQY
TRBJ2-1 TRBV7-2 ASSPQGTHEQF
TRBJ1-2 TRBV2 ASMDRGRDYGYT
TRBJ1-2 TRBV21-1 ASSNPRDRAHGYT
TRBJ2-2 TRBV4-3 ASSQDPHIAGGPTGELF
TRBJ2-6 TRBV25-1 ASNQGGDVLT
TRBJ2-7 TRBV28 ASTPRGYSYEQY
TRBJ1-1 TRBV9 ASSQDRGRAF
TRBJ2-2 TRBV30 AWSAPMGDRGSSRELF
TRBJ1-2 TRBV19 ASTPGTGGFGYT
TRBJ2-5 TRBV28 ASSLGGGTETQY
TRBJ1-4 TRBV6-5 ASSYSELGEKLF
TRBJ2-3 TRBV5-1 ASSLAGLAGGTDTQY
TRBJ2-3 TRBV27 ASSRYRTGGRTDTQY
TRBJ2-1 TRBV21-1 ASSKEGTSGTYNEQF
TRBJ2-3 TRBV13 ASSSNGRGPLDTQY
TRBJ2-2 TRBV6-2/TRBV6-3 ASSYRGGELF
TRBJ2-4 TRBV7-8 ASSPLTAEALAKNIQY
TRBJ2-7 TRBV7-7 ASSLAEGGAYSYEQY
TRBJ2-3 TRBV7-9 ASSLGLGTSGDTQY
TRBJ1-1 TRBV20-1 SASISRTEAF
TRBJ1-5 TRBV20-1 SASGDRGQPQH
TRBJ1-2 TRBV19 ASSIGLQANYGYT
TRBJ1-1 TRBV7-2 ASSLVVNGEAF
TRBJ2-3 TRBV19 ASSGLAGDTDTQY
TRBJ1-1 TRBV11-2 ASSLTSMNTEAF
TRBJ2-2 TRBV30 AWRVDRAPNTGELF
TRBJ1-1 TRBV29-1 SVEDLPGGAPEAF
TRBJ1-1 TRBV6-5 ASSYRGRGNTEAF
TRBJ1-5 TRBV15 ATSSGLYNQPQH
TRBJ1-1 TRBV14 ASSQGSYTEAF
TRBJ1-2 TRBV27 ASSPQANYGYT
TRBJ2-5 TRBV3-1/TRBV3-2 ASRVRGAETQY
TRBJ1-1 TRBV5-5 ASSTQGNTEAF
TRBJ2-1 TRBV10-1 ASSETGLAAEF
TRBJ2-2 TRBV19 ASSFRGRESGELF
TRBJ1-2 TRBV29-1 SVGPATRGRVRDGYT
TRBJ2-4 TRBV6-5 ASSPAGNIQY
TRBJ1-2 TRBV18 ASSPGTGYGYT
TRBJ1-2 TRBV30 AWTRPPDRDPNYGYT
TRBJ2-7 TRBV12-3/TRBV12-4 ASSLGEPEY
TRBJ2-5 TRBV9 ASSVAGAGGETQY